A single sample gave rise to the 13 T cell receptor beta chains below, sequenced in a study of T cell repertoires in cytomegalovirus infection. MiXCR, run by TCRdb on the reads, gives a single entry per CDR3 protein. The sample holds some 220,000 distinct CDR3 sequences, around 6.2% seen once. Sequenced input: PBMCs. Every receptor here comes from a human donor in good health (CMV status not recorded). Some clones in this sample may be carry-over from other donors' samples.

A remark on this clonotype: A clone one base away is much larger, so this may be a read error. The chain is built from TRBV5-1 and TRBJ2-1; D is undetermined. The CDR3 spans 12 residues. CDR1 and CDR2 from the germline V gene are SGHRS and YFSETQ. V was pared by 4 bases and J by 12 bases, with 14 bases between. The CDR3 sequence is CASSEGGDVQFF. CDR3 in DNA: TGCGCCAGCAGCGAAGGCGGAGATGTGCAGTTCTTC.

This clonotype was counted many times. The gene calls are TRBV11-2 and TRBJ1-4; a weak D match, TRBD1 (5 bases). V lost 0 bases and J 3 bases, leaving 14 bases between the germline ends. The CDR3 covers 17 residues. Germline values: CDR1 SGHAT, CDR2 FQNNGV. The CDR3 is CASSLEGPPRANEKLFF. The CDR3 DNA reads TGTGCCAGCAGCTTAGAGGGACCCCCACGGGCTAATGAAAAACTGTTTTTT.

This clonotype was counted ten times or more. The V gene is TRBV23-1, the J gene TRBJ2-3; tentative D call: TRBD1 (6 bases). TRBV23-1 is known as an ORF, though its function is uncertain. The CDR3 is 14 residues long. The germline V and J ends were trimmed by 5 bases and 4 bases, with 13 bases remaining between them. CDR3 DNA sequence: TGCGCCAGCAGTGCAGGGGAAGGGGCAGATACGCAGTATTTT. It specifies CASSAGEGADTQYF.

This clonotype has ten or more counts. The V and J genes are TRBV29-1 and TRBJ2-3, with TRBD1 identical over 11 bases. Germline trimming cut 7 bases from V and 4 bases from J; bases unmatched to any gene: 1. Germline CDR1 reads SQVTM; CDR2 reads ANQGSEA. There are 12 residues in the CDR3. CDR3 in DNA: TGCAGCGGGACAGGGGGCGCAGATACGCAGTATTTT. Amino acids: CSGTGGADTQYF.

The CDR3 coding sequence is TGCGCCAGCAGCCGACTGGGGGGGAGCAATCAGCCCCAGCATTTT. Its translation is CASSRLGGSNQPQHF. V and J are TRBV5-1 and TRBJ1-5, with a weak D call TRBD1 (5 bases). The germline V and J ends were trimmed by 4 bases and 1 base, with 12 bases remaining between them. Germline loops: CDR1 SGHRS, CDR2 YFSETQ. The CDR3 sequence is 15 residues long.

In this sample, this clonotype turned up many times. V usage is TRBV7-2 and J usage is TRBJ2-4, with no clear D. Germline V gives CDR1 SGHTA, CDR2 FQGNSA. The CDR3 runs to 16 residues. Trimming shortened V by 1 base and J by 1 base, and 11 bases separated the two germline ends. The CDR3 sequence is CASSLEVTKAKNIQYF. CDR3 nucleotide sequence: TGTGCCAGCAGCTTAGAGGTCACTAAGGCCAAAAACATTCAGTACTTC.

This clonotype was detected many times. The rearrangement uses TRBV20-1 and TRBJ2-1; D is perhaps TRBD2 (6 bases). The length of the CDR3 is 17 residues. The V gene lost 4 bases and the J gene lost 5 bases, with 24 bases spanning the gap. The germline gives CDR1 DFQATT, CDR2 SNEGSKA (reference sequence). As DNA, the CDR3 is TGCAGTGCTAATTTACCGGGACTCCCGGGGGTCCACAATGAGCAGTTCTTC. It encodes CSANLPGLPGVHNEQFF.

This clonotype was detected many times. The chain links TRBV7-9 to TRBJ2-6; tentative D call: TRBD1 (6 bases). This CDR3 comprises 17 residues. V gave up 5 bases and J gave up 0 bases, with 14 bases separating them. From germline, CDR1 is SEHNR and CDR2 FQNEAQ (reference sequence). The CDR3 loop is CASSRFTGTSGANVLTF. Written as DNA, the CDR3 is TGTGCCAGCAGCCGGTTCACAGGGACCTCTGGGGCCAACGTCCTGACTTTC.

This clonotype was detected ten times or more. A read error may produce the germline difference seen at one junction end. This chain connects TRBV7-2 to TRBJ2-5, with 10 bases fitting TRBD1. Per germline, CDR1 SGHTA and CDR2 FQGNSA. The CDR3 is made up of 14 amino acids. The CDR3 reads CVSSRDRGVETQYF. CDR3 nucleotide sequence: TGTGTCAGCAGCAGGGACAGGGGAGTGGAGACCCAGTACTTC.

This clonotype came up many times. The rearrangement links TRBV7-2 to TRBJ1-2, with no clear D. Per the germline V gene, CDR1 is SGHTA and CDR2 is FQGNSA. CDR3 length equals 13 residues. V dropped 5 bases and J dropped 2 bases, with 9 bases sitting between them. This chain's CDR3 is CASSLQANYGYTF. CDR3 sequence (DNA): TGTGCCAGCAGCCTTCAGGCCAACTATGGCTACACCTTC.

This clonotype has at least ten counts. This chain links TRBV7-2 with TRBJ1-5, with a tentative D call TRBD1 (5 bases). The V and J ends lost 1 base and 5 bases respectively, with 9 bases between them. The CDR3 contains 14 residues. Germline V gene lookup returns CDR1 SGHTA and CDR2 FQGNSA. CDR3 nucleotide sequence: TGTGCCAGCAGCTTAGGACGGGGGGATCAGCCCCAGCATTTT. It codes for CASSLGRGDQPQHF.

This clonotype has a count of ten or more. The rearrangement links TRBV29-1 to TRBJ2-1; 12 nucleotides align to TRBD1. The V segment lost 4 bases and the J segment 8 bases; nucleotides outside the gene matches: 6. The CDR3 has 14 amino acids. Germline loops: CDR1 SQVTM, CDR2 ANQGSEA. The CDR3 sequence: CSVGWDRGRDEQFF. CDR3 DNA sequence: TGCAGCGTTGGTTGGGACAGGGGGCGGGATGAGCAGTTCTTC.

This clonotype was found many times. The chain is built from TRBV19 and TRBJ1-2, with 10 bases identical to TRBD1. CDR3 length: 16 amino acids. Germline CDR1 LNHDA, CDR2 SQIVND (reference sequence). V was clipped by 2 bases and J by 4 bases; unmatched bases: 7. The CDR3 here is CASSILRTGGIYGYTF. The DNA of the CDR3 is TGTGCCAGTAGTATATTGAGGACAGGGGGGATCTATGGCTACACCTTC.